This T cell receptor beta chain was sequenced in a study of shared clonotypes between healthy human individuals. This clone was seen more than once but under ten times. Trimming removed 4 bases from V and 2 bases from J; junction bases left unmatched: 11. CDR1 is SGDLS and CDR2 is YYNGEE in the germline V gene. CDR3 length equals 16 residues. The authors distributed each subset's genomic DNA evenly over several immunoSEQ plates. TCRdb's table, derived via immunoSEQ multiplex PCR, lists solely in-frame clones and lacks some. The sample has 800,000 to 1,200,000 clones, around 82% seen once; the top ten hold approximately 0.56%.

The source material was memory CD4+ T cells from PBMCs. Subset reported: CD45RA-negative fraction. The V and J genes are TRBV9 and TRBJ1-2; TRBD1 matches 7 bases. The TCR was taken from a man aged 18 to 29 in good health. Some clones in this sample may be carry-over from other donors' samples. For the CDR3, the DNA is TGTGCCAGCAGCCCCGGGAGGGGGCATGGAAACTATGGCTACACCTTC. It is translated as CASSPGRGHGNYGYTF.